This TCR beta chain was profiled in a study of cytomegalovirus exposure and HLA in healthy donors. Study-wide results and limits: Differences between HLA loci emerged in a later analysis of TCR association rates, with DRB1 most and HLA-C fewest.

Worth noting for this clone: Its specificity is not known.

Researchers ran the PCR with 60 Vbeta and 13 Jbeta primers. Repertoires were generated with immunoSEQ multiplex PCR, while TCRdb's copy carries only in-frame clones and drops some. The sample includes 65,000 to 90,000 clones, approximately 79% of them seen just once. Sample: PBMCs. The clonotype was recovered from a woman in her 40s in good health and CMV-seropositive.

The CDR3 spells CASSSGGTEVTDTQYF. The CDR3 bases are TGCGCCAGCAGCTCGGGTGGGACAGAAGTAACAGATACGCAGTATTTT. J is TRBJ2-3 and V is TRBV5-1; the match to TRBD1 covers 7 bases. V was pared by 3 bases and J by 3 bases, with 10 bases of the junction left unmatched. Germline V gives CDR1 SGHRS, CDR2 YFSETQ. This CDR3 has 16 amino acids.